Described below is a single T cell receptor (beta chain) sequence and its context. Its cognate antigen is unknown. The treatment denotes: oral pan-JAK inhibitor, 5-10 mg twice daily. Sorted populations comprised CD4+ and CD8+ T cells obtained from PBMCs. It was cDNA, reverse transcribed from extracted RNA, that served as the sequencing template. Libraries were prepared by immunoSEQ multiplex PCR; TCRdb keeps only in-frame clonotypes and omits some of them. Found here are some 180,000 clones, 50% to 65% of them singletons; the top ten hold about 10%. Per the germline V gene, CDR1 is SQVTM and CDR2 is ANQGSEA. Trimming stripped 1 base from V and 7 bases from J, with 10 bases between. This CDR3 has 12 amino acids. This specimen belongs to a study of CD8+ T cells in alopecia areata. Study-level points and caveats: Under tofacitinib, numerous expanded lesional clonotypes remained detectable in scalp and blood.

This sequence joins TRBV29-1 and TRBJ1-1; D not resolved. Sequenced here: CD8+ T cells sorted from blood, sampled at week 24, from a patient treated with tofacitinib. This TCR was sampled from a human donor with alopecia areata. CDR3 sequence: CSVEVSRNEAFF. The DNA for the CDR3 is TGCAGCGTTGAAGTGTCCCGGAATGAAGCTTTCTTT.